Below, 10 T cell receptor beta chains from the same sample are listed, as sequenced in a study of CD8 T cells in ankylosing spondylitis. TCRdb fed the 5' RACE reads into MiXCR, producing one record per CDR3 protein. The sample comprises 250,000 or so distinct CDR3 sequences, under 20% of which are singletons, and around 33% rests with the top ten. Sequenced material: blood, either unsorted or a sorted T cell fraction (not recorded which). These receptor sequences come from a male donor with ankylosing spondylitis or in good health (not recorded which).

This clonotype came up a few times. This rearrangement joins TRBV4-2 to TRBJ2-2; TRBD2 matches at 9 bases. Germline V lookup: CDR1 LGHNA, CDR2 YNFKEQ. CDR3 length: 15 residues. V lost 0 bases to trimming and J lost 8 bases; unmatched junction nucleotides: 4. The CDR3, as DNA: TGTGCCAGCAGCCAAGATAGGCTAGCGGGAGGGGAGCTGTTTTTT. Its protein product is CASSQDRLAGGELFF.

This clonotype was seen once. J is TRBJ1-1 and V is TRBV29-1; possibly TRBD1 for D (5 bases). V was clipped by 5 bases and J by 1 base, with 17 bases between them. The CDR3 is 15 amino acids. Germline lookup yields CDR1 SQVTM and CDR2 ANQGSEA. The CDR3 sequence: CSVRTRAGWNTEAFF. The CDR3 DNA is TGCAGCGTTAGGACAAGGGCAGGATGGAACACTGAAGCTTTCTTT.

This clonotype was observed a handful of times. This rearrangement joins TRBV6-1 to TRBJ1-2, with D possibly TRBD1 on 6 matching bases. This CDR3 spans 13 amino acids. With 6 bases removed from V and 4 bases from J, the gap between germline ends came to 12 bases. Germline V CDR1 and CDR2: MNHNS, SASEGT. CDR3 nucleotides: TGTGCCAGCAGCCCAGGGGAGGCCTATGGCTACACCTTC. Protein: CASSPGEAYGYTF.

The genes are TRBV10-3 and TRBJ2-7; unclear D gene. Germline-derived CDR1 and CDR2 are ENHRY and SYGVKD. This CDR3 comprises 15 residues. V lost 4 bases and J lost 0, with 13 bases in between. CDR3 region: CAISVWTQSSYEQYF. The CDR3 DNA follows: TGTGCCATCAGTGTGTGGACCCAGAGCTCCTACGAGCAGTACTTC.

This chain joins TRBV4-2 and TRBJ2-1, with TRBD2 identical over 12 bases. Germline V gives CDR1 LGHNA, CDR2 YNFKEQ. CDR3 length: 19 amino acids. V was pared by 0 bases and J by 6 bases, with 12 bases of the junction left unmatched. CDR3 loop: CASSQESSGRAMFGNEQFF. The CDR3 nucleotides read TGTGCCAGCAGCCAAGAGTCTAGCGGGAGGGCCATGTTCGGCAATGAGCAGTTCTTC.

The chain carries TRBV13 and TRBJ2-4; 8 bases fit TRBD2. The V and J ends lost 3 bases and 5 bases, in that order; junction bases with no gene match: 3. This CDR3 is 14 amino acids long. Per germline, CDR1 PRHDT and CDR2 FYEKMQ (reference sequence). The CDR3 region is CASSFGGDENIQYF. CDR3 bases: TGTGCCAGCAGCTTCGGGGGGGACGAAAACATTCAGTACTTC. The full variable domain, its missing parts supplied by reference TRBV13 and TRBJ2-4, is AAGVIQSPRHLIKEKRETATLKCYPIPRHDTVYWYQQGPGQDPQFLISFYEKMQSDKGSIPDRFSAQQFSDYHSELNMSSLELGDSALYFCASSFGGDENIQYFGAGTRLSVL.

A few counts support this clonotype. The chain recombines TRBV29-1 with TRBJ2-2; 7 bases align to TRBD2. J was trimmed by 1 base and V by 4 bases; bases with no gene match: 0. Germline V gene sequence: CDR1 SQVTM, CDR2 ANQGSEA. The CDR3 contains 13 residues. CDR3 DNA sequence: TGCAGCGTTGGGGAGGGGAACACCGGGGAGCTGTTTTTT. Protein: CSVGEGNTGELFF.

This clonotype was recorded a few times. J is TRBJ2-7 and V is TRBV7-8; D call uncertain. CDR1 is SGHVS, CDR2 FQNEAQ, per germline. The germline V and J ends were trimmed by 2 bases and 2 bases, with 10 bases remaining between them. The CDR3 is 14 amino acids. The CDR3 here is CASSLIADTYEQYF. In nucleotides, the CDR3 is TGTGCCAGCAGCTTAATTGCAGACACCTACGAGCAGTACTTC. The entire variable domain, with the rest obtained from reference TRBV7-8 and TRBJ2-7, is as follows: GAGVSQSPRYKVAKRGQDVALRCDPISGHVSLFWYQQALGQGPEFLTYFQNEAQLDKSGLPSDRFFAERPEGSVSTLKIQRTQQEDSAVYLCASSLIADTYEQYFGPGTRLTVT.

This sequence joins TRBV4-1 and TRBJ1-1, with 8 bases fitting TRBD1. Germline lookup yields CDR1 MGHRA and CDR2 YSYEKL. The V and J ends lost 2 bases and 5 bases, in that order; junction bases with no gene match: 7. The CDR3 consists of 15 residues. As DNA, the CDR3 is TGCGCCAGCAGCCAATGGGCAGGGGGCGCGACTGAAGCTTTCTTT. This gives the protein CASSQWAGGATEAFF.

The V gene is TRBV27, the J gene TRBJ2-7, with 12 positions matching TRBD2. Per germline, CDR1 MNHEY and CDR2 SMNVEV (reference sequence). V was clipped by 7 bases and J by 3 bases; unmatched bases: 16. The CDR3 covers 18 residues. Written as DNA, the CDR3 is TGTGCCAGCACAGGATTGGACAGGCTAGCGGGGGGGCTCTACGAGCAGTACTTC. This encodes CASTGLDRLAGGLYEQYF.